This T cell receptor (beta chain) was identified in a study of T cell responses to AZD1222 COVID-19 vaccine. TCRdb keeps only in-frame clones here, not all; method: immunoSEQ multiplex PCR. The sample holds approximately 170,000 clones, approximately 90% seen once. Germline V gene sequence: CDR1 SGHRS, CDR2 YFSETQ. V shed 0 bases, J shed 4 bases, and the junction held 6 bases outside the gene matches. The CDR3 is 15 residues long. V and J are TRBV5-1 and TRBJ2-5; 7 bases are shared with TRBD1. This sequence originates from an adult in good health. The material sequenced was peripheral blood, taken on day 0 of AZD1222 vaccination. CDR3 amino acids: CASSLVGGIRETQYF. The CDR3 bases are TGCGCCAGCAGCTTGGTAGGGGGCATACGAGAGACCCAGTACTTC.